Below, 12 T cell receptor beta chains from the same sample are listed, as sequenced in a study of CD8 T cells in Susac syndrome. It was with random hexamers that roughly 0.45 to 1 ug RNA was reverse transcribed. One entry per CDR3 protein, called by TCRdb with MiXCR from the immunoSEQ multiplex PCR reads. The sample carries 140,000 or so distinct CDR3 sequences, approximately 93% recorded once. Sample: CD4+ T cells from PBMCs. Source of these receptors: a human donor in good health.

This chain links TRBV7-8 with TRBJ2-7, with a weak D call TRBD1 (6 bases). V was trimmed by 2 bases and J by 4 bases, leaving 15 bases between them. This CDR3 has 15 amino acids. Germline V CDR1 and CDR2: SGHVS, FQNEAQ. For the CDR3, the DNA is TGTGCCAGCAGCTTACGCACAGGGATAAATTACGAGCAGTACTTC. It yields the protein CASSLRTGINYEQYF.

The V call is TRBV7-8, the J call TRBJ2-5, with 7 bases aligning to TRBD1. The J segment lost 5 bases and the V segment lost 1 base, leaving 7 bases of the junction unmatched. The CDR3 has 15 residues. Germline CDR1 SGHVS, CDR2 FQNEAQ. CDR3 coding DNA: TGTGCCAGCAGCTTAGAAGTCCCCAGGGGGGAGACCCAGTACTTC. Translated, it gives CASSLEVPRGETQYF.

This clonotype was seen once. The V call is TRBV9, the J call TRBJ2-4; 7 nucleotides line up with TRBD2. V lost 1 base and J lost 6; bases outside the gene matches: 4. The CDR3 contains 14 residues. Germline CDR1 is SGDLS and CDR2 is YYNGEE. CDR3 DNA: TGTGCCAGCAGCGTATCTTGGGAGGGAAACATTCAGTACTTC. This sequence encodes CASSVSWEGNIQYF.

The gene calls are TRBV29-1 and TRBJ2-3; D uncertain. The CDR3 spans 15 residues. Trimming took 3 bases from V and 2 from J, leaving 15 bases between them. The germline gives CDR1 SQVTM, CDR2 ANQGSEA. Here the CDR3 DNA reads TGCAGCGTTGAGGGTTGGTGGGATCCCACAGATACGCAGTATTTT. This translates into CSVEGWWDPTDTQYF.

The rearrangement uses TRBV30 and TRBJ2-5; D is ambiguous. Germline V gene lookup returns CDR1 GTSNPN and CDR2 SVGIG (reference sequence). The CDR3 is made up of 14 amino acids. Between the trimmed V and J ends, which lost 4 bases and 7 bases, there was a span of 19 bases. The CDR3 DNA sequence: TGTGCCTGGACCCCGACGTGGGGAAGGGCGACCCAGTACTTC. This encodes CAWTPTWGRATQYF.

This clonotype was recorded only once. The J gene is TRBJ1-2, the V gene TRBV11-2; D is undetermined. The CDR3 loop spans 14 amino acids. V lost 0 bases and J 8 bases, leaving 13 bases between the germline ends. CDR1 is SGHAT, CDR2 FQNNGV, per germline. In DNA, the CDR3 is TGTGCCAGCAGCTTAGATAGCGGGTTTGAGGGCTACACCTTC. Translation: CASSLDSGFEGYTF.

The gene calls are TRBV5-1 and TRBJ1-1, with D unresolved. The CDR3 covers 15 residues. V shed 5 bases and J shed 0 bases, with 14 bases lying between them. CDR1 and CDR2 (germline): SGHRS, YFSETQ. The CDR3 reads CASSVTGNMNTEAFF. DNA of the CDR3: TGCGCCAGCAGTGTGACGGGGAACATGAACACTGAAGCTTTCTTT.

The V call is TRBV19, the J call TRBJ1-2, with D possibly being TRBD1 (6 bases). This CDR3 comprises 14 residues. V lost 3 bases and J 8 bases, leaving 16 bases between the germline ends. CDR1 is LNHDA and CDR2 is SQIVND in the germline V gene (reference sequence). DNA for the CDR3: TGTGCCAGTAGTATCCCTACAGGGCTCAAGGGCTACACCTTC. Its translation is CASSIPTGLKGYTF.

The V and J genes are TRBV30 and TRBJ2-7; D is undetermined. CDR3 length: 12 residues. Trimming took off 4 bases at V and 2 bases at J, with 9 bases between the two ends. Germline V CDR1 and CDR2: GTSNPN, SVGIG (reference sequence). The CDR3: CAWNYGTYEQYF. CDR3 in DNA: TGTGCCTGGAACTACGGAACCTACGAGCAGTACTTC.

The rearrangement uses TRBV29-1 and TRBJ2-1; TRBD2 matches at 10 bases. Per the germline V gene, CDR1 is SQVTM and CDR2 is ANQGSEA. This CDR3 spans 13 amino acids. The junction had 6 bases not matched to a gene; V was cut back by 3 bases and J by 10 bases. The CDR3 loop reads CSVDEVSGREQFF. In nucleotides, the CDR3 is TGCAGCGTTGATGAGGTTAGCGGGAGGGAGCAGTTCTTC.

The J gene is TRBJ2-4, the V gene TRBV12-3 or TRBV12-4; D uncertain. The V and J ends lost 1 base and 0 bases respectively, with 10 bases between them. The CDR3 is made up of 16 amino acids. Here the CDR3 DNA reads TGTGCCAGCAGTTTAGGAGACGAGTCAGCCAAAAACATTCAGTACTTC. Its translation is CASSLGDESAKNIQYF.

The CDR3: CASRSGTSGPGELFF. The CDR3 DNA reads as TGCGCCAGCAGGTCCGGGACTAGTGGTCCCGGGGAGCTGTTTTTT. The chain joins TRBV5-1 to TRBJ2-2; 8 bases match TRBD2. The CDR3 length is 15 residues. The trim removed 5 bases at V and 6 bases at J, leaving 9 bases unmatched. CDR1 SGHRS and CDR2 YFSETQ come from the germline V gene.